The rows below give T cell receptor beta chains drawn from one sample of a study of T cells in Graves' hyperthyroidism and ophthalmopathy. In TCRdb, the multiplex PCR reads were re-called with MiXCR into one record per CDR3 protein. The data contain approximately 370,000 distinct CDR3 sequences, about 17% of them singletons. The sample was blood. The receptors here all came from a woman in her 30s with Graves' hyperthyroidism that later progressed to Graves' ophthalmopathy. The CDR3 runs from the conserved cysteine through the conserved F or W. The size of a clone is reported for some rows only, either as once, few or many, or as a class for expanded clones.

size: many
J: TRBJ2-3
V: TRBV6-1
CDR3: CASSRGWQADTQYF

size: few
J: TRBJ2-2
V: TRBV24-1
CDR3: CAARTSGNTGELFF

size: NA
J: TRBJ1-5
V: TRBV5-5
CDR3: CASSLVTGGKAQPQHF

size: many
J: TRBJ2-2
V: TRBV11-2
CDR3: CASSSDRSGELFF

size: many
J: TRBJ1-1
V: TRBV6-1
CDR3: CASSYEGTGPTEAFF

size: many
J: TRBJ1-2
V: TRBV7-2
CDR3: CASSLGGQGFLLYGYTF

size: many
J: TRBJ2-2
V: TRBV6-5
CDR3: CASSYGHEGARELFF

size: many
J: TRBJ1-1
V: TRBV18
CDR3: CASSPAVDGDEAFF

size: few
J: TRBJ1-3
V: TRBV28
CDR3: CASSLFLYAHYQGANPSSGNTIYF

size: few
J: TRBJ2-7
V: TRBV29-1
CDR3: CSVEGKTGAHYEQYF

size: NA
J: TRBJ2-7
V: TRBV30
CDR3: CAWSGPGQTSYEQYF

size: NA
J: TRBJ2-4
V: TRBV11-2
CDR3: CASSPLLLAKNIQYF

size: many
J: TRBJ2-7
V: TRBV6-5
CDR3: CASSYTRGGSYEQYF

size: NA
J: TRBJ2-5
V: TRBV24-1
CDR3: CATSEGPLETQYF

size: few
J: TRBJ2-7
V: TRBV28
CDR3: CASIARASYEQYF

size: many
J: TRBJ2-7
V: TRBV29-1
CDR3: CSVGGSGYEQYF

size: NA
J: TRBJ1-1
V: TRBV12-3/TRBV12-4
CDR3: CASSLKTAGNTEAFF

size: many
J: TRBJ2-3
V: TRBV24-1
CDR3: CATSDVGLAGYREGDTQYF

size: NA
J: TRBJ2-7
V: TRBV9
CDR3: CASSAWTDSYEQYF

size: many
J: TRBJ2-7
V: TRBV7-9
CDR3: CASSLQRGPSYEQYF

size: few
J: TRBJ2-3
V: TRBV20-1
CDR3: CSATARGGRTDTQYF

size: many
J: TRBJ1-2
V: TRBV30
CDR3: CAWRPDRAGGYTF

size: NA
J: TRBJ2-7
V: TRBV28
CDR3: CASSPREPYEQYF

size: NA
J: TRBJ1-5
V: TRBV6-1
CDR3: CATRDRGYSNQPQHF

size: many
J: TRBJ2-3
V: TRBV11-2
CDR3: CASSLVPRDSGDTQYF

size: many
J: TRBJ2-1
V: TRBV19
CDR3: CASSSQNYNEQFF

size: many
J: TRBJ2-2
V: TRBV10-3
CDR3: CAISDYFNTGELFF

size: NA
J: TRBJ2-5
V: TRBV9
CDR3: CASSSSRTPGRETQYF

size: NA
J: TRBJ2-1
V: TRBV20-1
CDR3: CSARVFGRGQFF

size: NA
J: TRBJ2-3
V: TRBV5-6
CDR3: CASSFEGASTDTQYF

size: few
J: TRBJ2-1
V: TRBV14
CDR3: CASSLLGSHSSYNEQFF

size: NA
J: TRBJ2-1
V: TRBV24-1
CDR3: CATSENDLMRGAEQFF

size: many
J: TRBJ2-3
V: TRBV5-1
CDR3: CASSLASGLDTQYF

size: many
J: TRBJ2-1
V: TRBV27
CDR3: CASSFGAGTYNEQFF

size: few
J: TRBJ1-1
V: TRBV18
CDR3: CASSPRQGPMNTEAFF

size: NA
J: TRBJ1-6
V: TRBV30
CDR3: CAWSRQGMGSPLHF

size: few
J: TRBJ1-5
V: TRBV6-1
CDR3: CASSSGPSGNQPQHF

size: many
J: TRBJ1-1
V: TRBV3-1
CDR3: CASRPPGGPEAFF

size: many
J: TRBJ2-5
V: TRBV30
CDR3: CAWSLGLAGGETQYF

size: many
J: TRBJ2-5
V: TRBV5-6
CDR3: CASSLWVSQETQYF

size: many
J: TRBJ2-3
V: TRBV20-1
CDR3: CSARDPSTWGVSDTQYF

size: NA
J: TRBJ1-1
V: TRBV30
CDR3: CAWLGTTGVRWTEAFF

size: many
J: TRBJ1-2
V: TRBV27
CDR3: CASSLRQNYGYTF

size: NA
J: TRBJ2-2
V: TRBV12-3/TRBV12-4
CDR3: CASSRDGRGTGELFF

size: NA
J: TRBJ2-5
V: TRBV6-1
CDR3: CASSAEIQGETQYF

size: NA
J: TRBJ2-1
V: TRBV18
CDR3: CASSPFSNDNEQFF

size: once
J: TRBJ2-5
V: TRBV12-3/TRBV12-4
CDR3: CASSCRELGQETQYF

size: NA
J: TRBJ2-2
V: TRBV29-1
CDR3: CSAGQGRNTGELFF

size: NA
J: TRBJ1-2
V: TRBV30
CDR3: CAWSIGDRGKGYTF

size: many
J: TRBJ2-3
V: TRBV27
CDR3: CASSLGLFTDTQYF

size: many
J: TRBJ2-5
V: TRBV11-2
CDR3: CASSFTTGGETQYF

size: few
J: TRBJ1-3
V: TRBV2
CDR3: CASSVGGVGNTIYF

size: few
J: TRBJ2-2
V: TRBV5-1
CDR3: CASSLGLVETGELFF

size: once
J: TRBJ1-1
V: TRBV19
CDR3: CASSTQDREAFF